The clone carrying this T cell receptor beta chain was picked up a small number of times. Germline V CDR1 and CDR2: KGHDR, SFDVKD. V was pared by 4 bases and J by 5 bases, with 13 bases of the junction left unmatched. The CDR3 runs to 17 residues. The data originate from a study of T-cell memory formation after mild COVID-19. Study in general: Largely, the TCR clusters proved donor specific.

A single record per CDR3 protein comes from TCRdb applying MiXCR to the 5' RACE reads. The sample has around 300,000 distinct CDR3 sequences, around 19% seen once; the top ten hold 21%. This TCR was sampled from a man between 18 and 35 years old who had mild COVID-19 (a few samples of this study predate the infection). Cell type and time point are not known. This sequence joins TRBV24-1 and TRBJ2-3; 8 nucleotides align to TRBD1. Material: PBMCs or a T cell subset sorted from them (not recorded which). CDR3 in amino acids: CATSDPAGTGGRDTQYF. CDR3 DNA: TGTGCCACCAGTGACCCGGCGGGGACAGGAGGTCGAGATACGCAGTATTTT.